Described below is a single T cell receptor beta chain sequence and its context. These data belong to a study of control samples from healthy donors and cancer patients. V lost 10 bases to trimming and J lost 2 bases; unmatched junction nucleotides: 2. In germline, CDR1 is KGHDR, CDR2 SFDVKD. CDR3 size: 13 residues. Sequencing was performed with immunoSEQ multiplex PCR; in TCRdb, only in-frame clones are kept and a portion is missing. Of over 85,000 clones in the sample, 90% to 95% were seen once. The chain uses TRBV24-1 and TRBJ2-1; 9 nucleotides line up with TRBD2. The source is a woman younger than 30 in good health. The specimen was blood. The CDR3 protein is CATAGGAYNEQFF. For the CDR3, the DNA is TGTGCCACGGCGGGGGGGGCCTACAATGAGCAGTTCTTC.